This TCR beta chain derives from a study of blood T cell repertoires in COVID-19. Source study methods: Researchers report that nucleated cell counts were estimated from reference gene primer amplification. Profiled with immunoSEQ multiplex PCR; TCRdb holds only in-frame clones, not every one. That table is the source of V, J and clone size, and D and trimming were worked out from the DNA. The table shows around 260,000 clones, with roughly 80% occurring only once. V shed 0 bases and J shed 5 bases, with 11 bases lying between them. CDR3 size: 14 residues. CDR1 and CDR2 (germline): SGHNT, YYREEE (reference sequence). This clone has just one count.

The V gene is TRBV5-4, the J gene TRBJ1-1, with D perhaps matching TRBD1 (6 bases). This clonotype was obtained from a man aged 25 to 45 with acute COVID-19. Material for sequencing was PBMCs or T cells enriched from blood (not recorded which). In DNA form, the CDR3 reads TGTGCCAGCAGCTTGGAACAGGGAGCTACTGAAGCTTTCTTT. This encodes CASSLEQGATEAFF.